Below are 27 T cell receptor beta chains sequenced from a single sample in a study of T-cell memory formation after mild COVID-19 listed by TCRdb under 2021. The library relied on 5' RACE. These reads were obtained on an Illumina NovaSeq 6000. TCRdb reran the public reads through fastp at Q25 and MiXCR, keeping productive beta chains. Every distinct CDR3 protein forms one entry, paired with its most common genes and DNA. The table for this sample lists around 510,000 distinct CDR3 sequences; about 20% of them were counted only once. About 8.7% of the sample is held by the ten biggest clonotypes. The sample consisted of PBMCs or a T cell subset sorted from them (not recorded which). The receptors stem from an adult woman who had mild COVID-19 (a few samples of this study predate the infection). The sample titles of this study are shuffled in the database, so cell type and time point are left out; the donor was told from shared clones.

This chain connects TRBV7-8 to TRBJ2-4, with 7 positions matching TRBD1. The CDR3 spans 16 residues. J was trimmed by 0 bases and V by 2 bases; bases with no gene match: 4. Germline V gene sequence: CDR1 SGHVS, CDR2 FQNEAQ. In DNA, the CDR3 is TGTGCCAGCAGCTTACGGGACAGATTAGCCAAAAACATTCAGTACTTC. Encoded protein: CASSLRDRLAKNIQYF.

In its sample, this clonotype was seen many times. The chain links TRBV7-8 to TRBJ2-5; 7 nucleotides agree with TRBD1. This CDR3 contains 13 residues. The germline V gene has CDR1 SGHVS and CDR2 FQNEAQ. Germline trimming cut 7 bases from V and 1 base from J; bases unmatched to any gene: 3. The CDR3 is CASTRTGQETQYF. The CDR3 coding sequence is TGTGCCAGCACCAGGACAGGCCAAGAGACCCAGTACTTC.

This clonotype was found many times. The V call is TRBV12-3 or TRBV12-4, the J call TRBJ2-7; the D is unclear. The CDR3 is made up of 15 amino acids. Trimming pared 4 bases from V and 5 bases from J, leaving 18 bases between. The CDR3 spells CASSSPDLARHEQYF. In DNA, the CDR3 is TGTGCCAGCAGTTCCCCCGATTTGGCCCGCCACGAGCAGTACTTC.

This clonotype showed up many times. The V call is TRBV12-3 or TRBV12-4, the J call TRBJ1-1; no firm D call. The CDR3 loop spans 12 amino acids. Deletions cut 6 bases from V and 0 bases from J, with 5 bases between. CDR3 loop: CASSVLNTEAFF. DNA of the CDR3: TGTGCCAGCAGCGTTCTGAACACTGAAGCTTTCTTT.

The rearrangement links TRBV30 to TRBJ2-1; 13 bases are a match to TRBD2. J was trimmed by 15 bases and V by 0 bases; bases with no gene match: 5. Looked up from germline, CDR1 is GTSNPN and CDR2 is SVGIG (reference sequence). CDR3 length: 13 amino acids. The chain's CDR3 is CAWSVRTSGSRFF. CDR3 coding DNA: TGTGCCTGGAGTGTTCGGACTAGCGGGAGTAGGTTCTTC.

A word on this clonotype: Germline and junction disagree at one end, which may indicate a read error. V and J are TRBV9 and TRBJ1-5; D is unresolved. CDR3 length equals 9 residues. Germline loops: CDR1 SGDLS, CDR2 YYNGEE. CDR3 loop: CPKRQPQHF. CDR3 DNA: TGCCCTAAGAGGCAGCCCCAGCATTTT. Filled out from reference TRBV9 and TRBJ1-5, the complete variable domain reads DSGVTQTPKHLITATGQRVTLRCSPRSGDLSVYWYQQSLDQGLQFLIQYYNGEERAKGNILERFSAQQFPDLHSELNLSSLELGDSALYFCPKRQPQHFGDGTRLSIL.

J is TRBJ1-1 and V is TRBV7-9, with D unclear. Germline loops: CDR1 SEHNR, CDR2 FQNEAQ (reference sequence). This CDR3 comprises 15 residues. The CDR3 DNA reads TGTGCTACCACGTCCCGAGGGAGGAGTAGCACTGAAGCTTTCTTT. It encodes CATTSRGRSSTEAFF.

The chain carries TRBV19 and TRBJ2-7; TRBD1 is a possible D gene (5 bases). The CDR3 contains 15 residues. The V and J ends lost 3 bases and 6 bases respectively, with 18 bases between them. Germline V CDR1 and CDR2: LNHDA, SQIVND (reference sequence). CDR3 coding DNA: TGTGCCAGTAGTATGAGGCCAGGGCCCCTACTCGAGCAGTACTTC. Its translation is CASSMRPGPLLEQYF.

The sample holds a few counts of this clonotype. The chain recombines TRBV2 with TRBJ1-5, with D tentatively TRBD1 (5 bases). The V gene's germline CDR1 is SNHLY and CDR2 FYNNEI. The V end lost 9 bases, the J end lost 5 bases, and 17 bases lay between the germline ends. The CDR3 contains 14 residues. DNA for the CDR3: TGTGCCAGTCGGAGGGGTGGAGGGTATCAGCCCCAGCATTTT. Translated: CASRRGGGYQPQHF.

This sequence joins TRBV6-1 and TRBJ1-4; TRBD1 is a possible D gene (5 bases). This CDR3 has 14 amino acids. Germline V gene sequence: CDR1 MNHNS, CDR2 SASEGT. Trimming stripped 4 bases from V and 4 bases from J, with 10 bases between. The CDR3 here is CASSVGTGNEKLFF. CDR3 coding DNA: TGTGCCAGCAGTGTGGGGACGGGTAATGAAAAACTGTTTTTT.

This clonotype was detected once. V usage is TRBV5-1 and J usage is TRBJ1-1; D ambiguous. The V and J ends lost 4 bases and 2 bases respectively, with 15 bases between them. The CDR3 extends over 15 amino acids. Germline V lookup: CDR1 SGHRS, CDR2 YFSETQ. CDR3 bases: TGCGCCAGCAGCGACAACGCGGGCTGTAACACTGAAGCTTTCTTT. It specifies CASSDNAGCNTEAFF.

This chain joins TRBV24-1 and TRBJ2-5; 7 nucleotides match TRBD1. V lost 0 bases, J lost 1 base, and 1 base stayed unmatched. The CDR3 covers 15 residues. The V gene's germline CDR1 is KGHDR and CDR2 SFDVKD. In DNA, the CDR3 is TGTGCCACCAGTGATTTGAAGGGGGCCCAAGAGACCCAGTACTTC. Protein sequence: CATSDLKGAQETQYF.

The chain combines TRBV10-2 with TRBJ2-3, with TRBD1 matching over 8 bases. The trim removed 4 bases at V and 6 bases at J, leaving 9 bases unmatched. The CDR3 is 15 amino acids. Germline CDR1 reads WSHSY; CDR2 reads SAAADI. In nucleotides, the CDR3 is TGCGCCAGCAGTGGGGCCAGGGGGCAGAGGGATACGCAGTATTTT. This translates into CASSGARGQRDTQYF.

This clonotype was counted between two and nine times. This chain links TRBV24-1 with TRBJ1-2; 9 bases are a match to TRBD1. CDR3 length: 15 residues. In germline, CDR1 is KGHDR, CDR2 SFDVKD. V shed 3 bases, J shed 6 bases, and the junction held 7 bases outside the gene matches. This chain's CDR3 is CATSDPSGQGDGYTF. In nucleotides, the CDR3 is TGTGCCACCAGTGATCCCTCGGGACAGGGTGATGGCTACACCTTC.

This clonotype has only a few counts. The chain recombines TRBV9 with TRBJ2-3; D is unclear. The CDR3 is made up of 13 amino acids. V was trimmed by 4 bases and J by 6 bases, leaving 12 bases between them. Germline values: CDR1 SGDLS, CDR2 YYNGEE. Here the CDR3 DNA reads TGTGCCAGCAGCTACGTACCCGGGGATACGCAGTATTTT. Translating gives CASSYVPGDTQYF.

The genes are TRBV2 and TRBJ2-7, with TRBD1 identical over 12 bases. This CDR3 is 13 amino acids long. V was pared by 8 bases and J by 4 bases, with 3 bases of the junction left unmatched. The germline CDR1 and CDR2 sequences are SNHLY and FYNNEI. The CDR3 here is CASGTGGQYEQYF. The CDR3 nucleotides read TGTGCCAGCGGGACAGGGGGCCAGTACGAGCAGTACTTC.

Points on this clonotype: A single base separates this from a much larger clone, so it may be a read error. The J gene is TRBJ2-3, the V gene TRBV7-2; the D is unclear. The germline gives CDR1 SGHTA, CDR2 FQGNSA. The CDR3 is 12 residues long. The CDR3, as DNA: TGTGCCAGCGGCTTTAACACAGATACGCAGTATTTT. Translating gives CASGFNTDTQYF. The full variable domain, its missing parts supplied by reference TRBV7-2 and TRBJ2-3, is GAGVSQSPSNKVTEKGKDVELRCDPISGHTALYWYRQSLGQGLEFLIYFQGNSAPDKSGLPSDRFSAERTGGSVSTLTIQRTQQEDSAVYLCASGFNTDTQYFGPGTRLTVL.

The chain carries TRBV5-1 and TRBJ2-3, with 10 nucleotides matching TRBD2. Germline V CDR1 and CDR2: SGHRS, YFSETQ. The J segment lost 5 bases and the V segment lost 4 bases, leaving 13 bases of the junction unmatched. This CDR3 has 17 residues. The CDR3 spells CASSPEGLAGALDTQYF. CDR3 in DNA: TGCGCCAGCAGCCCTGAGGGCCTAGCGGGGGCCCTAGATACGCAGTATTTT.

This clonotype showed up just a few times. The chain links TRBV4-2 to TRBJ1-4; D gene uncertain. The CDR3 loop spans 17 amino acids. Germline-derived CDR1 and CDR2 are LGHNA and YNFKEQ. The V end was cut by 5 bases, the J end by 6 bases, with 22 bases between. As DNA, the CDR3 is TGTGCCAGCAGCACCGGAGGGAGCTTCCGAAAGGATGAAAAACTGTTTTTT. Its protein is CASSTGGSFRKDEKLFF.

This clonotype has a handful of counts. The CDR3 is CASSARLEASPDTQYF. CDR3 in DNA: TGTGCCAGCAGCGCGAGACTAGAAGCGTCCCCAGATACGCAGTATTTT. The chain combines TRBV5-5 with TRBJ2-3, with D perhaps matching TRBD2 (6 bases). Trimming cost V 4 bases and J 4 bases, with 19 bases left between them. There are 16 residues in the CDR3. The germline V gene encodes CDR1 SGHKS and CDR2 YYEKEE (reference sequence).

V is TRBV7-8 and J is TRBJ2-2; 7 nucleotides align to TRBD2. CDR1 is SGHVS, CDR2 FQNEAQ, per germline. This CDR3 has 17 residues. V was pared by 5 bases and J by 0 bases, with 9 bases of the junction left unmatched. Here the CDR3 reads CASSHRGGPANTGELFF. CDR3 DNA: TGTGCCAGCAGCCACCGGGGAGGGCCCGCGAACACCGGGGAGCTGTTTTTT. The whole variable domain, remainder taken from reference TRBV7-8 and TRBJ2-2, is GAGVSQSPRYKVAKRGQDVALRCDPISGHVSLFWYQQALGQGPEFLTYFQNEAQLDKSGLPSDRFFAERPEGSVSTLKIQRTQQEDSAVYLCASSHRGGPANTGELFFGEGSRLTVL.

The chain couples TRBV4-1 to TRBJ1-2; tentative D call: TRBD1 (5 bases). The CDR3 has 12 residues. With 0 bases removed from V and 10 bases from J, the gap between germline ends came to 9 bases. Germline V gene sequence: CDR1 MGHRA, CDR2 YSYEKL. The CDR3 region is CASSQEGVYYTF. DNA for the CDR3: TGCGCCAGCAGCCAAGAGGGGGTCTACTACACCTTC.

J is TRBJ1-3 and V is TRBV2, with 10 positions matching TRBD1. In germline, CDR1 is SNHLY, CDR2 FYNNEI. The ends lost 0 bases at V and 2 bases at J; junction bases unmatched: 4. The CDR3 runs to 17 residues. In DNA form, the CDR3 reads TGTGCCAGCAGTGAAGCGCCCGGGACAGGGGCTGGAAACACCATATATTTT. This encodes CASSEAPGTGAGNTIYF.

The chain has TRBV18 and TRBJ2-1; 7 positions match TRBD2. V lost 2 bases to trimming and J lost 8 bases; unmatched junction nucleotides: 18. This CDR3 has 18 amino acids. Germline V gene data show CDR1 as KGHSH and CDR2 as LQKENI. CDR3 DNA sequence: TGTGCCAGCTCACCAAAACCCACCGGGCTAGCGGCCACCGATGAGCAGTTCTTC. This codes for CASSPKPTGLAATDEQFF.

This clonotype was observed a handful of times. This sequence joins TRBV3-1 and TRBJ2-3; D is perhaps TRBD1 (6 bases). The germline V gene encodes CDR1 LGHDT and CDR2 YNNKEL (reference sequence). Trimming stripped 0 bases from V and 0 bases from J, with 16 bases between. The CDR3 is 18 residues long. The CDR3 loop reads CASSQDSDRPPSTDTQYF. In nucleotides, the CDR3 is TGTGCCAGCAGCCAAGATTCCGACAGGCCCCCTAGCACAGATACGCAGTATTTT.

This clonotype was seen at least ten times. The chain employs TRBV5-5 and TRBJ2-7; a weak D match, TRBD1 (8 bases). This CDR3 comprises 16 residues. The V end lost 6 bases, the J end lost 7 bases, and 26 bases lay between the germline ends. Germline lookup yields CDR1 SGHKS and CDR2 YYEKEE (reference sequence). The CDR3 sequence is CASISGAGQGAREQYF. CDR3 bases: TGTGCCAGCATCAGCGGGGCCGGGCAGGGGGCGCGAGAGCAGTACTTC.

This clonotype appeared many times. The chain combines TRBV6-2 or TRBV6-3 with TRBJ2-7; TRBD1 matches at 8 bases. This CDR3 is built from 15 residues. The junction had 9 bases not matched to a gene; V was cut back by 6 bases and J by 2 bases. Germline lookup yields CDR1 MNHEY and CDR2 SVGEGT. CDR3 sequence (DNA): TGTGCCAGCAGCCGAAGCCGGACAGGGACCTACGAGCAGTACTTC. This encodes CASSRSRTGTYEQYF.